This TCR beta chain was recovered during a study of long-term antiretroviral therapy in people with HIV (dated by TCRdb to between 2021 and 2023). Regarding the study in general: The earliest samples were collected about a decade before the 2015 WHO recommendation for immediate ART, when ART was typically delayed until CD4 counts fell. This retrospective serial study examined whether starting ART and sustained HIV suppression were associated with changes in the composition and diversity of the TRB repertoire in peripheral blood. From 25 to 30 adults with confirmed HIV infection, the cohort provided 150 to 200 cryopreserved PBMC samples, gathered serially across a mean of approximately six years (range 1-12). Among the approximately 30 participants with HIV, about a dozen were female. No cross-contamination during QIAcube processing turned up in test extractions that ran a monoclonal T-cell line alongside 33 polyclonal samples. Study-level results and caveats: ART initiation was associated with a significant increase in TRB diversity, but diversity stayed significantly below transplant donor controls even after long-term ART. The samples span the years 2004 to 2017, and the ART regimens used may be less effective than current regimens. Expanded TRB clones identified before ART initiation dominated the repertoire at all time points, although this dominance fluctuated and declined in many PLHIV after ART. Because pre-ART samples had limited cell numbers, unsorted PBMC were profiled rather than sorted CD4+ and CD8+ T cells. Owing to limited PBMC availability, only the TCR beta chain was sequenced, without alpha chain pairing. Narrower CDR3 length ranges were observed in HIV repertoires than in controls, and an antigen-experienced repertoire with only a slight naive shift after ART was suggested by the network structure. Inferences about post-ART repertoire changes were limited because no data were available on ART adherence, viral resistance or therapy changes.

V was cut back by 4 bases and J by 2 bases, leaving a gap of 10 bases between them. The CDR3 sequence holds 14 residues, the cysteine and phenylalanine included. CDR3 DNA only is kept here, 42 bases in frame from base 1. Looking up the germline V gene yields CDR1 SGHVS and CDR2 FQNEAQ. To be included, a participant needed at least one PBMC sample from before ART initiation plus at least two post-ART samples. All participants with HIV were treated in the United States of America. Before DNA extraction, cryopreserved samples containing 1-10 million PBMC were thawed and washed. At the time of the earliest PBMC sample for each participant with HIV, ages ranged from about 23 to 60 years. PBMC samples from each participant spanned 1-4 timepoints before ART initiation and 2-8 timepoints after ART initiation, with a median of 7 samples. Serial HIV viral load, CD4+ T-cell count, ART history and demographic data were obtained for every participant. Genomic DNA was extracted from unsorted PBMC with a Qiagen kit on a QIAcube, with processing performed in batches of 12 samples.

The immunoSEQ hsTCRB v3.0 assay was used at survey level resolution to sequence the TRB variable region. TRB sequencing targeted a depth of roughly 40,000-55,000 T-cell genomes per sample. Pooled TRB libraries were sequenced on an Illumina MiSeq with a v3 150-cycle kit. The source study handled its data this way. Repertoire analysis ran in R within a reproducible Nextflow workflow covering QC, data transformation and analysis. Custom analyses were implemented in LymphoSeq2, an R package for AIRR-Seq data exploration. A few samples that yielded fewer than 5000 total TRB sequences were excluded, so that about 200 HIV repertoires were analyzed. Among the approximately 200 retained HIV repertoires, 55 to 60 were collected before ART initiation and roughly 130 were collected after ART initiation. Repertoires were downsampled to 5000 TRB nucleotide sequences, with summary statistics averaged over 100 downsampling iterations. Only TRB sequences with CDR3 regions of at least seven amino acids were retained for analysis. Diversity was assessed using a clonality score derived from Shannon entropy and using the Gini coefficient. In the repertoire networks, any two of the top 5000 CDR3 amino acid sequences were linked whenever the two sequences differed by an edit distance of one. GLIPH2 predicted antigen specificity groups and MHC restriction for TRB CDR3 amino acid sequences. CDR3 amino acid sequences were matched against VDJdb and McPAS-TCR to flag known CMV, EBV, HIV or tissue antigen associations. Pre-ART, post-ART and control groups were compared with Wilcoxon signed-rank tests and Holm-Bonferroni correction. The clones in this table, taken by TCRdb from immuneACCESS, are in-frame only. Not every clone is retained; where verified, under half of the shortfall comes from an unresolved V gene, and the cause of the rest is unknown. The V and J calls and clone size are taken from that table; D and trimming were inferred from the DNA. A total of roughly 16,000 clones appear in this sample, 75% to 95% of them only once. The ten largest account for about 8.9% of the sample.

Notes on this clone: The specificity of this receptor is unknown. Base qualities are missing; no much larger clone stands one base away.

This TCR came from a man aged 60 to 69 with HIV. This specimen was unsorted PBMCs, taken 0.3 years after starting antiretroviral therapy. Recombination linked TRBV7-8 to TRBJ2-3, with no confidently assigned D gene. The CDR3 sequence is CASSSLIYTDTQYF. The DNA is as follows: TGTGCCAGCAGCTCACTCATATACACAGATACGCAGTATTTT.